The next 16 T cell receptor beta chains were all read from a single sample in a study of shared clonotypes between healthy human individuals. The assay was immunoSEQ multiplex PCR, and TCRdb's table has in-frame clones only and misses some. The table lists about 320,000 clones, around 87% of them singletons, with about a sixth in the top ten. Sequenced material: memory CD8+ T cells sorted from blood. Subset: CD45RO+ cells pooled with CCR7-negative TemRA cells. Receptors were obtained from a man aged 18 to 29 in good health.

V gene TRBV28 combines with J gene TRBJ1-5; D possibly corresponds to TRBD1 (5 bases). This CDR3 spans 13 amino acids. V lost 3 bases to trimming and J lost 6 bases, with 9 bases between them. Germline loops: CDR1 MDHEN, CDR2 SYDVKM. This CDR3 reads CASSFRVTQPQHF. The CDR3 coding sequence is TGTGCCAGCAGTTTCAGGGTAACTCAGCCCCAGCATTTT.

The CDR3 loop is CASWWTSGFNEQFF. CDR3 nucleotides: TGTGCCAGCTGGTGGACTAGCGGGTTCAATGAGCAGTTCTTC. This sequence joins TRBV2 and TRBJ2-1; 11 bases match TRBD2. The CDR3 totals 14 residues. The trim removed 8 bases at V and 6 bases at J, leaving 6 bases unmatched. Germline V gives CDR1 SNHLY, CDR2 FYNNEI.

The chain has TRBV30 and TRBJ1-1, with D perhaps matching TRBD1 (5 bases). The length of the CDR3 is 11 residues. Germline loops: CDR1 GTSNPN, CDR2 SVGIG (reference sequence). V gave up 6 bases and J gave up 1 base, with 6 bases separating them. The CDR3 is CACQGNTEAFF. DNA for the CDR3: TGTGCCTGTCAGGGGAACACTGAAGCTTTCTTT.

The rearrangement joins TRBV29-1 to TRBJ1-2, with D unclear. Trimming pared 6 bases from V and 3 bases from J, leaving 11 bases between. The CDR3 length is 12 residues. Germline CDR1 is SQVTM and CDR2 is ANQGSEA. CDR3 region: CSVYGPYYGYTF. The CDR3, as DNA: TGCAGCGTATACGGGCCCTACTATGGCTACACCTTC. Based on the CDR3 plus reference TRBV29-1 and TRBJ1-2, the full variable domain is SAVISQKPSRDICQRGTSLTIQCQVDSQVTMMFWYRQQPGQSLTLIATANQGSEATYESGFVIDKFPISRPNLTFSTLTVSNMSPEDSSIYLCSVYGPYYGYTFGSGTRLTVV.

In the case of this clone: Other nucleotide sequences in the sample specify the same CDR3. V usage is TRBV7-9 and J usage is TRBJ2-3; D gene unclear. CDR1 and CDR2 (germline): SEHNR, FQNEAQ (reference sequence). V lost 1 base to trimming and J lost 3 bases, with 2 bases between them. The length of the CDR3 is 12 residues. DNA for the CDR3: TGTGCCAGCAGCTTAGGAACAGATACGCAGTATTTT. Its protein product is CASSLGTDTQYF.

This clone was found a few times. The chain employs TRBV29-1 and TRBJ1-2; 7 bases are shared with TRBD1. The CDR3 spans 13 residues. The trim removed 4 bases at V and 0 bases at J, leaving 2 bases unmatched. Germline CDR1 reads SQVTM; CDR2 reads ANQGSEA. The CDR3 nucleotides are TGCAGCGTTGGGACAGGATCTAACTATGGCTACACCTTC. Protein sequence: CSVGTGSNYGYTF.

In regard to this clone: This may be a read error: a much more frequent sequence differs by one nucleotide. This sample includes further DNA sequences coding for the same CDR3. V usage is TRBV11-2 and J usage is TRBJ2-3; unclear D gene. This CDR3 is built from 13 residues. Germline lookup yields CDR1 SGHAT and CDR2 FQNNGV. V was shortened by 1 base and J by 0 bases, with 2 bases between the two germline ends. CDR3 nucleotides: TGTGCCAGCAGCTTAGGGAGCACAGATACGCAGTATTTT. This translates into CASSLGSTDTQYF.

This clone was recorded a few times. This sequence joins TRBV27 and TRBJ2-7; 9 bases line up with TRBD1. Trimming cost V 5 bases and J 5 bases; bases outside gene matches: 10. The CDR3 spans 15 residues. Per germline, CDR1 MNHEY and CDR2 SMNVEV (reference sequence). CDR3 in amino acids: CASSDRDRAIDEQYF. In DNA, the CDR3 is TGTGCCAGCAGTGATAGGGACAGGGCGATCGACGAGCAGTACTTC.

The rearrangement joins TRBV28 to TRBJ2-7; no clear D gene. CDR1 and CDR2 from the germline V gene are MDHEN and SYDVKM. This CDR3 is built from 17 residues. Trimming pared 2 bases from V and 3 bases from J, leaving 20 bases between. CDR3 bases: TGTGCCAGCAGTTTAGAGGTTAACGAACTTGGTCTCTACGAGCAGTACTTC. Translated: CASSLEVNELGLYEQYF.

The genes are TRBV4-1 and TRBJ2-7, with TRBD1 identical over 10 bases. Germline V CDR1 and CDR2: MGHRA, YSYEKL. With V trimmed by 3 bases and J by 3 bases, 5 bases remained unmatched. The CDR3 is 15 residues long. The CDR3 here is CASSHPGTGVYEQYF. CDR3 coding DNA: TGCGCCAGCAGCCATCCCGGGACAGGGGTCTACGAGCAGTACTTC.

This rearrangement joins TRBV27 to TRBJ1-6, with D tentatively TRBD1 (5 bases). CDR1 MNHEY and CDR2 SMNVEV come from the germline V gene (reference sequence). This CDR3 has 17 residues. Trimming left V 5 bases short and J 0 bases short, with 14 bases between. CDR3 in DNA: TGTGCCAGCAGTCCCGGGACGGCTAGCTCCTATAATTCACCCCTCCACTTT. Amino acid sequence: CASSPGTASSYNSPLHF.

This rearrangement joins TRBV2 to TRBJ2-7, with 9 bases lining up with TRBD1. V was pared by 3 bases and J by 2 bases, with 5 bases of the junction left unmatched. CDR1 and CDR2 from the germline V gene are SNHLY and FYNNEI. The CDR3 extends over 15 amino acids. Here the CDR3 DNA reads TGTGCCAGCAGTGATTGGACAGGGGTGCCCTACGAGCAGTACTTC. This gives the protein CASSDWTGVPYEQYF.

The rearrangement joins TRBV7-9 to TRBJ2-7, with D perhaps matching TRBD1 (6 bases). Germline V lookup: CDR1 SEHNR, CDR2 FQNEAQ (reference sequence). V was shortened by 9 bases and J by 3 bases, with 15 bases between the two germline ends. CDR3 length: 13 residues. The CDR3 DNA reads as TGTGCCAGTGGACCAGGGGCGCACTACGAGCAGTACTTC. This sequence encodes CASGPGAHYEQYF.

The V gene is TRBV6-5, the J gene TRBJ2-2; D gene ambiguous. The ends were cut back, 2 bases at V and 0 bases at J, with 7 bases in the middle. This CDR3 has 15 amino acids. CDR1 and CDR2 from the germline V gene are MNHEY and SVGAGI. The CDR3 here is CASSYRTANTGELFF. The CDR3 DNA reads as TGTGCCAGCAGTTACCGGACGGCGAACACCGGGGAGCTGTTTTTT.

The chain combines TRBV10-3 with TRBJ2-1; TRBD2 aligns across 8 bases. The CDR3 sequence is 16 residues long. CDR1 ENHRY and CDR2 SYGVKD come from the germline V gene. J gave up 12 bases and V 0 bases, and 13 bases lay outside the gene matches. In DNA, the CDR3 is TGTGCCATCAGTGAGTCTTCTAGCGGGCGGGTTTATGGGCAGTTCTTC. Its translation is CAISESSSGRVYGQFF.

This chain links TRBV11-2 with TRBJ2-5; either TRBD1 or TRBD2 may fit D (5 bases each). This CDR3 comprises 17 residues. V was cut by 5 bases and J by 1 base, with 20 bases left in between. CDR1 SGHAT and CDR2 FQNNGV come from the germline V gene. DNA for the CDR3: TGTGCCAGCAGCCCCAGTTGGGGGTCCCTTGGCCAAGAGACCCAGTACTTC. Amino acids: CASSPSWGSLGQETQYF.